These 13 T cell receptor beta chains were sequenced from one sample in a study of T-cell memory formation after mild COVID-19 (dated by TCRdb to 2020 to 2023). Library preparation employed 5' RACE. TCRdb records Illumina NovaSeq 6000 as the sequencer. TCRdb trimmed public reads at Q25 via fastp, called clones via MiXCR and kept in-frame beta chains. Entries that share a CDR3 protein sequence are merged under the most common genes and DNA. This sample holds about 250,000 distinct CDR3 sequences; 15% were observed only once. The top ten clones comprise more than 2% of the sample. Material: PBMCs or a T cell subset sorted from them (not recorded which). The origin of the receptors is an adult woman who had mild COVID-19 (a few samples of this study predate the infection). The sample titles of this study are shuffled in the database, so cell type and time point are left out; the donor was told from shared clones.

This clonotype appeared a few times. The CDR3 region has the DNA TGTGCCATCAGTGAGTCCGCCGGGAGCTCCTACAATGAGCAGTTCTTC. As protein: CAISESAGSSYNEQFF. The chain combines TRBV10-3 with TRBJ2-1; possibly TRBD2 for D (6 bases). The germline CDR1 and CDR2 sequences are ENHRY and SYGVKD. Trimming took off 0 bases at V and 0 bases at J, with 9 bases between the two ends. The CDR3 has 16 amino acids.

This clonotype was observed a few times. J is TRBJ2-7 and V is TRBV7-9; D is unresolved. The CDR3 is 16 residues long. V gave up 6 bases and J gave up 0 bases, with 18 bases separating them. Germline CDR1 reads SEHNR; CDR2 reads FQNEAQ (reference sequence). The CDR3 DNA sequence: TGTGCCAGCAGTTCCTGGGGTCAAGCGAGCTCCTACGAGCAGTACTTC. The encoded protein is CASSSWGQASSYEQYF.

This clonotype showed up just a few times. The V call is TRBV20-1, the J call TRBJ2-1; unclear D gene. CDR1 and CDR2 from the germline V gene are DFQATT and SNEGSKA (reference sequence). V was trimmed by 6 bases and J by 10 bases, leaving 13 bases between them. CDR3 length: 11 residues. In DNA, the CDR3 is TGCAGTGCGCTGACTCAGCGAGAGCAGTTCTTC. It specifies CSALTQREQFF.

This clonotype was counted only a few times. V and J are TRBV7-3 and TRBJ2-1; TRBD2 matches 15 bases. Germline CDR1 and CDR2: SGHTA and FQGTGA. The CDR3 contains 19 residues. The V and J ends lost 5 bases and 2 bases, in that order; junction bases with no gene match: 10. The CDR3 nucleotides are TGTGCCAGCAGCCGGGGGACTAGCGGGGGGACTAGCACCTACAATGAGCAGTTCTTC. Amino acid sequence: CASSRGTSGGTSTYNEQFF.

This clonotype turned up a few times. The chain links TRBV12-3 or TRBV12-4 to TRBJ2-7; 7 bases are shared with TRBD1. The CDR3 consists of 13 residues. Trimming took 6 bases from V and 0 from J; bases not matched to a gene: 2. This CDR3 is CASRDRTSYEQYF. DNA of the CDR3: TGTGCCAGCAGGGACAGGACCTCCTACGAGCAGTACTTC.

This clonotype was counted many times. The chain has TRBV5-1 and TRBJ2-1; the D gene is possibly TRBD2 (6 bases). Germline V gene sequence: CDR1 SGHRS, CDR2 YFSETQ. This CDR3 comprises 16 residues. Trimming cost V 2 bases and J 5 bases, with 17 bases left between them. In DNA form, the CDR3 reads TGCGCCAGCAGCTTTCGTCCCGGGACTGGTAACAATGAGCAGTTCTTC. As protein: CASSFRPGTGNNEQFF.

This clonotype was detected a few times. Here the CDR3 DNA reads TGCAGTGCTAGAGTACGCCCCAACAATGAGCAGTTCTTC. As protein: CSARVRPNNEQFF. The gene calls are TRBV20-1 and TRBJ2-1; no definite D call. Germline-derived CDR1 and CDR2 are DFQATT and SNEGSKA (reference sequence). The CDR3 is 13 residues long. V was cut by 1 base and J by 5 bases, with 9 bases left in between.

This clonotype was seen only a few times. The chain links TRBV29-1 to TRBJ2-1, with 7 bases that match TRBD2. The V segment lost 1 base and the J segment 0 bases; nucleotides outside the gene matches: 9. CDR3 length: 17 amino acids. The germline V gene has CDR1 SQVTM and CDR2 ANQGSEA. CDR3 sequence reads: CSVEGEGHSASYNEQFF. CDR3 DNA: TGCAGCGTTGAAGGGGAGGGGCATTCAGCCTCCTACAATGAGCAGTTCTTC.

Only one count was recorded for this clonotype. The gene calls are TRBV21-1 and TRBJ1-5. TRBV21-1 has pseudogene status. The CDR3 contains 16 residues. The CDR3 DNA reads as TGTGCCAGCGGACCCCGCGGGGGAGGGGGCAATCAGCCCCAGCATTTT. Translation: CASGPRGGGGNQPQHF.

This clonotype was counted between two and nine times. The rearrangement links TRBV29-1 to TRBJ1-2; the match to TRBD1 covers 7 bases. J gave up 4 bases and V 6 bases, and 5 bases lay outside the gene matches. The V gene's germline CDR1 is SQVTM and CDR2 ANQGSEA. The CDR3 has 12 amino acids. CDR3 sequence (DNA): TGCAGCGTGCATACAGGGGTCTATGGCTACACCTTC. Translating gives CSVHTGVYGYTF. Full variable domain (outside the CDR3, taken from reference TRBV29-1 and TRBJ1-2): SAVISQKPSRDICQRGTSLTIQCQVDSQVTMMFWYRQQPGQSLTLIATANQGSEATYESGFVIDKFPISRPNLTFSTLTVSNMSPEDSSIYLCSVHTGVYGYTFGSGTRLTVV.

This clonotype was seen a few times. The chain couples TRBV27 to TRBJ2-7; 9 nucleotides align to TRBD1. With 0 bases clipped from V and 3 bases from J, the junction kept 12 bases outside the gene matches. Germline V CDR1 and CDR2: MNHEY, SMNVEV (reference sequence). The CDR3 loop spans 18 amino acids. The CDR3 loop is CASSLSGTGTLRGYEQYF. Here the CDR3 DNA reads TGTGCCAGCAGTTTATCGGGGACAGGGACCCTGAGGGGCTACGAGCAGTACTTC.

The rearrangement uses TRBV7-2 and TRBJ1-6, with unresolved D. Trimming removed 2 bases from V and 14 bases from J, with 10 bases in between. The CDR3 runs 12 residues. Germline V gene data show CDR1 as SGHTA and CDR2 as FQGNSA. CDR3 DNA: TGTGCCAGCAGCTTACCCCTAGGAGCCCTCCACTTT. It translates to CASSLPLGALHF.

The V and J genes are TRBV6-4 and TRBJ2-3; 8 bases map to TRBD2. This CDR3 is 15 amino acids long. Germline CDR1 is MRHNA and CDR2 is SNTAGT. Losses at the gene ends were 0 bases for V and 6 bases for J; bases not matched to a gene: 5. The CDR3 protein is CASSDSSGGGDTQYF. CDR3 sequence (DNA): TGTGCCAGCAGTGACTCGAGCGGGGGTGGGGATACGCAGTATTTT.